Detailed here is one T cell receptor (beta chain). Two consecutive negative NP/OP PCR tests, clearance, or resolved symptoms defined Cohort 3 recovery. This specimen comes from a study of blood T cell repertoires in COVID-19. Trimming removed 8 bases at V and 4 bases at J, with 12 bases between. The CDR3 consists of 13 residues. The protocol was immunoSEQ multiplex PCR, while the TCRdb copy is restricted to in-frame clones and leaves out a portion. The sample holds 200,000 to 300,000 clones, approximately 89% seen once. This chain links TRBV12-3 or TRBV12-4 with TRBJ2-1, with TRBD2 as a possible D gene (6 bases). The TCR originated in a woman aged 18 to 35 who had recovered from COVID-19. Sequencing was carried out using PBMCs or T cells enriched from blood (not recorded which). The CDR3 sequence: CASVSGSYNEQFF. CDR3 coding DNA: TGTGCCAGCGTAAGCGGGTCTTACAATGAGCAGTTCTTC.